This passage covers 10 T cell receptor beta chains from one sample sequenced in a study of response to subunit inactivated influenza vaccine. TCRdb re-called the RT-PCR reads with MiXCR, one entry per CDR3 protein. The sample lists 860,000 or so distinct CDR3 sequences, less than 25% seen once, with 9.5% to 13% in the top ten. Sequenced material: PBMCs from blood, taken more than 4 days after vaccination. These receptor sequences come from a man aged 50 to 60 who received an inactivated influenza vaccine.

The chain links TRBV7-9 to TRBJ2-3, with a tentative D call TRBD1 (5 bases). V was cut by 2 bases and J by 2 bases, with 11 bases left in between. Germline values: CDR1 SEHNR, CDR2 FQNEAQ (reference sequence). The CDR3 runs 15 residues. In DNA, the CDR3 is TGTGCCAGCAGCTTAATGGGGCCCCCCACAGATACGCAGTATTTT. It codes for CASSLMGPPTDTQYF.

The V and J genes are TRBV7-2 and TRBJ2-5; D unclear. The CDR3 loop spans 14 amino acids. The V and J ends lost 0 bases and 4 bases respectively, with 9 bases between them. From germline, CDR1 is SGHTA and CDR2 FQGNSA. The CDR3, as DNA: TGTGCCAGCAGCTTAGCGTTTAGATCAGAGACCCAGTACTTC. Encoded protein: CASSLAFRSETQYF.

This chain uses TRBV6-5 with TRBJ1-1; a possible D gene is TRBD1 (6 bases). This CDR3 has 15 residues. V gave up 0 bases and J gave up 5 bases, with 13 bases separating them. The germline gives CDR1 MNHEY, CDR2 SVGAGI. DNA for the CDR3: TGTGCCAGCAGTTACTCGCGCGGGGGCGCGACTGAAGCTTTCTTT. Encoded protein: CASSYSRGGATEAFF.

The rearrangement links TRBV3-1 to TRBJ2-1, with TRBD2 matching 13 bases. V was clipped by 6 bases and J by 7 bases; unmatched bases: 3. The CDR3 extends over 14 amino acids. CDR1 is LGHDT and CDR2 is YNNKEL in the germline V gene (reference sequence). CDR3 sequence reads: CASRQTSGGNEQFF. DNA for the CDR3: TGTGCCAGCAGGCAGACTAGCGGGGGGAATGAGCAGTTCTTC.

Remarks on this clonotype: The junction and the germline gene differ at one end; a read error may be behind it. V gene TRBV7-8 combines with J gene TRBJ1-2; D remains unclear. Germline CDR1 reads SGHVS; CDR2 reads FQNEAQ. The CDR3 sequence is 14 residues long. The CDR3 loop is CASILVNGGYGYTF. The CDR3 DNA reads TGTGCCAGCATCTTAGTAAACGGAGGCTATGGCTACACCTTC.

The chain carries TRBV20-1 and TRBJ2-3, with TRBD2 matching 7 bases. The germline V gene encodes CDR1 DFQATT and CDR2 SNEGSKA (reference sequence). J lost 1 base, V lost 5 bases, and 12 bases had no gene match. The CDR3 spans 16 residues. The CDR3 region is CSAFPWTRTRTDTQYF. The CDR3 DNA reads TGCAGTGCTTTCCCCTGGACTAGGACCCGCACAGATACGCAGTATTTT.

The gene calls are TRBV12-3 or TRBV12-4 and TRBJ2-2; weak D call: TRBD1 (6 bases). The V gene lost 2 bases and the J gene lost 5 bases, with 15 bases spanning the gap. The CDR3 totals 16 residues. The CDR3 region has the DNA TGTGCCAGCAGTTTAAGTGGTACAGGGCGGACCGGGGAGCTGTTTTTT. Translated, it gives CASSLSGTGRTGELFF.

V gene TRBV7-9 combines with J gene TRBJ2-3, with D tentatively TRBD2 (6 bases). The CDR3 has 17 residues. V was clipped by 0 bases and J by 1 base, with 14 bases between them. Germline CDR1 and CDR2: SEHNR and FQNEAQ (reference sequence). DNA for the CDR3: TGTGCCAGCAGCTTAGCAGGGTTGGAGGGTCGCACAGATACGCAGTATTTT. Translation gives CASSLAGLEGRTDTQYF.

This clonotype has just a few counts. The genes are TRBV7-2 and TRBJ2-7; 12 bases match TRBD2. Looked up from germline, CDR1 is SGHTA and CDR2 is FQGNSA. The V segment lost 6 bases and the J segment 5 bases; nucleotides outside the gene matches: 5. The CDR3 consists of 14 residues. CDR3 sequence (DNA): TGTGCCAGCAGACGGACTAGCGGGGCAGACGAGCAGTACTTC. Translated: CASRRTSGADEQYF.

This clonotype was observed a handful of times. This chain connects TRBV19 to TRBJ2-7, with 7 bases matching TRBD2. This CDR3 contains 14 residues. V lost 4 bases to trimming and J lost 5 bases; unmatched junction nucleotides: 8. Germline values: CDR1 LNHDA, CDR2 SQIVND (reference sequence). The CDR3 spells CASSTQTSFDEQYF. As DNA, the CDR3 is TGTGCCAGTAGTACCCAGACTAGCTTCGACGAGCAGTACTTC.